This T cell receptor beta chain was sequenced for a study of shared clonotypes between healthy human individuals. Adult Caucasians living in Nashville, Tennessee made up all of the donors. In the CD4+ fraction, cells were divided into CD45RA+ naive and CD45RA-negative memory subsets. In replicate PCRs of sorted subsets, about 220 ng DNA, roughly 31,000 T cell genomes, was used. Using immunoSEQ multiplex PCR, the repertoire was profiled, and TCRdb retains in-frame clones only, with some absent. The sample holds some 2.1 million clones, roughly 94% seen once. The sequence came from a man aged 18 to 30 in good health. Material: naive CD4+ T cells sorted from blood. The subset was: CD45RA+ positively selected.

The CDR3 nucleotides are TGTGCCAGCAGCTTAAGAAGCGCCCCGCAAGAGACCCAGTACTTC. It encodes CASSLRSAPQETQYF. The chain has TRBV11-2 and TRBJ2-5; no definite D call. Germline V gene sequence: CDR1 SGHAT, CDR2 FQNNGV. CDR3 length: 15 amino acids. V was shortened by 2 bases and J by 2 bases, with 12 bases between the two germline ends.